Presented here are 14 T cell receptor beta chains from one specimen sequenced in a study of T cell responses to AZD1222 COVID-19 vaccine. Method: immunoSEQ multiplex PCR; TCRdb's copy keeps in-frame clones and lacks some. The sample yields about 120,000 clones, roughly 90% seen once. The sample was peripheral blood, taken on day 0 of AZD1222 vaccination. The receptor source for this set is an adult in good health.

This clone was seen a few times. The rearrangement links TRBV6-6 to TRBJ2-2; D ambiguous. Trimming removed 8 bases at V and 0 bases at J, with 7 bases between. CDR1 is MNHNY, CDR2 SVGAGI, per germline (reference sequence). The CDR3 is 13 amino acids. The CDR3 DNA reads TGTGCCAGCGGTTCTCCGAACACCGGGGAGCTGTTTTTT. Its translation: CASGSPNTGELFF.

This chain links TRBV18 with TRBJ2-3; 9 positions agree with TRBD2. The CDR3 has 17 residues. Germline V gives CDR1 KGHSH, CDR2 LQKENI. V was pared by 3 bases and J by 5 bases, with 12 bases of the junction left unmatched. CDR3 sequence reads: CASSPNPPGGGGDTQYF. The DNA for the CDR3 is TGTGCCAGCTCACCCAACCCCCCGGGCGGGGGGGGAGATACGCAGTATTTT.

This clone was picked up a small number of times. The rearrangement joins TRBV20-1 to TRBJ2-1; 8 bases align to TRBD1. The germline V gene has CDR1 DFQATT and CDR2 SNEGSKA (reference sequence). J was trimmed by 10 bases and V by 2 bases; bases with no gene match: 1. The CDR3 contains 11 residues. The CDR3 loop is CSARWDREQFF. In nucleotides, the CDR3 is TGCAGTGCTAGATGGGACAGGGAGCAGTTCTTC.

The chain employs TRBV5-1 and TRBJ2-3; possibly TRBD1 for D (5 bases). Per the germline V gene, CDR1 is SGHRS and CDR2 is YFSETQ. The CDR3 loop spans 13 amino acids. Trimming shortened V by 0 bases and J by 6 bases, and 8 bases separated the two germline ends. In nucleotides, the CDR3 is TGCGCCAGCAGCTTGGACAGGTCGGATACGCAGTATTTT. It encodes CASSLDRSDTQYF.

The rearrangement links TRBV14 to TRBJ2-7; D ambiguous. Trimming pared 2 bases from V and 3 bases from J, leaving 17 bases between. The CDR3 is made up of 16 amino acids. Germline CDR1 is SGHDN and CDR2 is FVKESK. The CDR3 loop reads CASSQRWTVKLYEQYF. The CDR3 DNA reads as TGTGCCAGCAGCCAAAGATGGACGGTAAAGCTCTACGAGCAGTACTTC.

The chain recombines TRBV2 with TRBJ1-1, with D possibly TRBD1 on 6 matching bases. Germline assignment: CDR1 SNHLY and CDR2 FYNNEI. The CDR3 has 15 residues. The germline V and J ends were trimmed by 1 base and 10 bases, with 19 bases remaining between them. For the CDR3, the DNA is TGTGCCAGCAGTGAAGGGCGGGGAAACAGGGTTGGAGCTTTCTTT. Encoded protein: CASSEGRGNRVGAFF.

The gene calls are TRBV7-9 and TRBJ2-7; 10 positions match TRBD1. In germline, CDR1 is SEHNR, CDR2 FQNEAQ (reference sequence). After removal of 2 bases from V and 3 bases from J, the junction contained 4 bases not matched to a gene. The CDR3 loop spans 15 amino acids. The CDR3 loop is CASSLMGQGNYEQYF. In nucleotides, the CDR3 is TGTGCCAGCAGCTTAATGGGACAGGGGAACTACGAGCAGTACTTC.

The chain joins TRBV12-3 or TRBV12-4 to TRBJ1-6, with D possibly being TRBD1 (5 bases). Trimming left V 4 bases short and J 18 bases short, with 16 bases between. The CDR3 consists of 12 residues. The CDR3 sequence is CASSSGPSMHHF. CDR3 coding DNA: TGTGCCAGCAGTTCGGGACCATCCATGCACCACTTT.

V and J are TRBV19 and TRBJ1-2; D is undetermined. The CDR3 totals 13 residues. V gave up 3 bases and J gave up 3 bases, with 8 bases separating them. Germline V gene data show CDR1 as LNHDA and CDR2 as SQIVND (reference sequence). The CDR3 is CASSIGGDYGYTF. The CDR3 region has the DNA TGTGCCAGTAGTATCGGCGGGGACTATGGCTACACCTTC. The full variable domain, in which reference TRBV19 and TRBJ1-2 provide the parts outside the CDR3, is DGGITQSPKYLFRKEGQNVTLSCEQNLNHDAMYWYRQDPGQGLRLIYYSQIVNDFQKGDIAEGYSVSREKKESFPLTVTSAQKNPTAFYLCASSIGGDYGYTFGSGTRLTVV.

The CDR3 DNA sequence: TGTGCCAGCAGCCCTACAGCTAACTATGGCTACACCTTC. Residues: CASSPTANYGYTF. The chain carries TRBV7-3 and TRBJ1-2; D remains ambiguous. CDR3 length: 13 amino acids. CDR1 and CDR2 from the germline V gene are SGHTA and FQGTGA. Trimming cost V 5 bases and J 0 bases, with 7 bases left between them.

This chain connects TRBV9 to TRBJ1-1; unclear D gene. V was cut by 2 bases and J by 1 base, with 9 bases left in between. Germline V gene lookup returns CDR1 SGDLS and CDR2 YYNGEE. CDR3 length: 14 residues. The DNA of the CDR3 is TGTGCCAGCAGCGTTGCCCAGGAGAACACTGAAGCTTTCTTT. Protein product: CASSVAQENTEAFF.

The rearrangement joins TRBV11-2 to TRBJ2-5; TRBD2 matches at 11 bases. Looked up from germline, CDR1 is SGHAT and CDR2 is FQNNGV. The CDR3 totals 17 residues. The trim removed 7 bases at V and 7 bases at J, leaving 17 bases unmatched. CDR3 DNA sequence: TGTGCCAGCACCCCTAGCGGACTAGCGGGTACGGGGGCGACCCAGTACTTC. Translated: CASTPSGLAGTGATQYF. Full variable domain (outside the CDR3, taken from reference TRBV11-2 and TRBJ2-5): EAGVAQSPRYKIIEKRQSVAFWCNPISGHATLYWYQQILGQGPKLLIQFQNNGVVDDSQLPKDRFSAERLKGVDSTLKIQPAKLEDSAVYLCASTPSGLAGTGATQYFGPGTRLLVL.

The chain combines TRBV19 with TRBJ2-1; 9 positions agree with TRBD1. Looked up from germline, CDR1 is LNHDA and CDR2 is SQIVND (reference sequence). This CDR3 contains 14 residues. V lost 6 bases, J lost 3 bases, and 3 bases stayed unmatched. CDR3 bases: TGTGCCAGTAGGGGACAGGGTAGCTACAATGAGCAGTTCTTC. It encodes CASRGQGSYNEQFF.

V is TRBV29-1 and J is TRBJ1-1, with a possible D match to TRBD1 (5 bases). Trimming removed 7 bases from V and 0 bases from J, with 9 bases in between. The CDR3 extends over 12 amino acids. Looked up from germline, CDR1 is SQVTM and CDR2 is ANQGSEA. The chain's CDR3 is CSAWGLNTEAFF. In DNA, the CDR3 is TGCAGCGCCTGGGGGTTGAACACTGAAGCTTTCTTT.